The entry below describes one T cell receptor beta chain. The sample belongs to a study of blood T cell repertoires in COVID-19. Method: immunoSEQ multiplex PCR; TCRdb's copy keeps in-frame clones and lacks some. The table shows 100,000 to 150,000 clones, with around 89% occurring only once. V was cut by 4 bases and J by 4 bases, with 13 bases left in between. This CDR3 comprises 14 residues. Germline assignment: CDR1 MGHDK and CDR2 SYGVNS. The chain links TRBV25-1 to TRBJ1-1, with TRBD1 as a possible D gene (6 bases). The sequence was collected from a man aged 55 to 70 with COVID-19, enrolled during active disease. The material sequenced was peripheral blood. This CDR3 reads CASSGTGRATEAFF. Here the CDR3 DNA reads TGTGCCAGCAGTGGAACAGGGAGGGCCACTGAAGCTTTCTTT.